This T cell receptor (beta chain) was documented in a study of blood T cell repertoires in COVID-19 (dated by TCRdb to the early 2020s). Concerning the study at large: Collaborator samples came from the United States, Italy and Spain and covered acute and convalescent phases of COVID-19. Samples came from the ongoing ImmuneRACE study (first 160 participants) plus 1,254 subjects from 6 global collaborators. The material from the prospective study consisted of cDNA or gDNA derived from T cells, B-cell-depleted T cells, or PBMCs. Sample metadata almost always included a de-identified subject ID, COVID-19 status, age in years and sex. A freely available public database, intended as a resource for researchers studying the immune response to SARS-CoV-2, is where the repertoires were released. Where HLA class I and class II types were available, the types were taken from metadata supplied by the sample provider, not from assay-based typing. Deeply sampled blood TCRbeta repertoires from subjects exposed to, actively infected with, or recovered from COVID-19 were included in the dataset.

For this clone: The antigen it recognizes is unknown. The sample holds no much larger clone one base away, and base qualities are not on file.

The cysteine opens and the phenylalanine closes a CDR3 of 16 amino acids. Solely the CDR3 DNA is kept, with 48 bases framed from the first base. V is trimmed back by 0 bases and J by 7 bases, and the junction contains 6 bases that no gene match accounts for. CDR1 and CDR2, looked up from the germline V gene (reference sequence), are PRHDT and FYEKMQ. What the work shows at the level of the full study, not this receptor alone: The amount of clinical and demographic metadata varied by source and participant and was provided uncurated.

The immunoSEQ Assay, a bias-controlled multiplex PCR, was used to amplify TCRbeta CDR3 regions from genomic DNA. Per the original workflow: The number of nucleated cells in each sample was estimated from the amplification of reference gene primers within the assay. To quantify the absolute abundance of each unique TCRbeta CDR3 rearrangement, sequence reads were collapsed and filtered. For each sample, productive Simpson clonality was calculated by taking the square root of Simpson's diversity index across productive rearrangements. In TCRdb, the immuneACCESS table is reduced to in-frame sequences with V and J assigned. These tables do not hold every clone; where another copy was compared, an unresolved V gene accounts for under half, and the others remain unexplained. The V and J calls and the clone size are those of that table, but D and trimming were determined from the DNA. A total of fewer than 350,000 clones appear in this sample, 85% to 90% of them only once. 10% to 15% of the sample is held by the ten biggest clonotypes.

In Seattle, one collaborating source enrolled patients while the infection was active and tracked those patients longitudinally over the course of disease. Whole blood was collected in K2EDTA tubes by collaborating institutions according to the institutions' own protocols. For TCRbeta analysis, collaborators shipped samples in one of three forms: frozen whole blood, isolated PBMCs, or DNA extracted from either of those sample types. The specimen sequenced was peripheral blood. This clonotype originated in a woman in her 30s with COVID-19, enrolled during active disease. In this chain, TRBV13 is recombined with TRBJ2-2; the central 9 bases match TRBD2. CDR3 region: CASSLGLAGRSGELFF. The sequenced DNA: TGTGCCAGCAGCTTAGGCCTAGCGGGGAGGAGCGGGGAGCTGTTTTTT.